These 7 T cell receptor beta chains originate from one sample sequenced in a study of blood T cell repertoires in COVID-19. Assay: immunoSEQ multiplex PCR; the TCRdb copy retains only in-frame clones and omits some. The table includes about 370,000 clones, 90% detected once. Sequences were obtained from peripheral blood. The receptors come from a man in his late teens or twenties with active or convalescent COVID-19.

CDR3 residues: CASSQGQLNTGELFF. For the CDR3, the DNA is TGTGCCAGCAGCCAGGGACAGTTAAACACCGGGGAGCTGTTTTTT. The chain joins TRBV6-1 to TRBJ2-2; TRBD1 agrees at 7 bases. The junction had 6 bases not matched to a gene; V was cut back by 6 bases and J by 2 bases. The germline V gene encodes CDR1 MNHNS and CDR2 SASEGT. The CDR3 has 15 residues.

The gene calls are TRBV9 and TRBJ2-3; weak D call: TRBD2 (6 bases). Germline lookup yields CDR1 SGDLS and CDR2 YYNGEE. The length of the CDR3 is 16 residues. Trimming cost V 0 bases and J 3 bases, with 14 bases left between them. The CDR3 sequence: CASSVAGGPYTDTQYF. The DNA of the CDR3 is TGTGCCAGCAGCGTAGCTGGAGGGCCTTATACAGATACGCAGTATTTT.

With regard to this clone: Other DNA sequences in this specimen translate into the identical CDR3. J is TRBJ2-3 and V is TRBV18; D unresolved. The germline V and J ends were trimmed by 2 bases and 6 bases, with 3 bases remaining between them. This CDR3 has 11 amino acids. From germline, CDR1 is KGHSH and CDR2 LQKENI. The CDR3: CASSPEDTQYF. CDR3 sequence (DNA): TGTGCCAGCTCACCAGAGGATACGCAGTATTTT.

The chain couples TRBV7-9 to TRBJ2-7; D is perhaps TRBD2 (5 bases). Germline V gene sequence: CDR1 SEHNR, CDR2 FQNEAQ (reference sequence). The CDR3 is 14 amino acids. Trimming cost V 4 bases and J 3 bases, with 13 bases left between them. The CDR3 spells CASSYRTEGYEQYF. Written as DNA, the CDR3 is TGTGCCAGCAGCTATCGGACCGAGGGCTACGAGCAGTACTTC.

The J gene is TRBJ2-3, the V gene TRBV19; 7 nucleotides align to TRBD1. The germline V gene has CDR1 LNHDA and CDR2 SQIVND (reference sequence). The V segment lost 6 bases and the J segment 11 bases; nucleotides outside the gene matches: 8. The CDR3 has 12 residues. The CDR3 sequence: CASSPTPGGQYF. CDR3 DNA sequence: TGTGCCAGTAGCCCAACCCCAGGGGGGCAGTATTTT.

The chain uses TRBV11-2 and TRBJ2-2, with D possibly being TRBD1 (6 bases). Germline CDR1 reads SGHAT; CDR2 reads FQNNGV. The CDR3 is 16 amino acids. Trimming cost V 3 bases and J 4 bases, with 15 bases left between them. The CDR3 sequence is CASSFGLQGTTGELFF. CDR3 DNA sequence: TGTGCCAGCAGCTTTGGGCTACAGGGTACCACCGGGGAGCTGTTTTTT. Based on the CDR3 plus reference TRBV11-2 and TRBJ2-2, the full variable domain is EAGVAQSPRYKIIEKRQSVAFWCNPISGHATLYWYQQILGQGPKLLIQFQNNGVVDDSQLPKDRFSAERLKGVDSTLKIQPAKLEDSAVYLCASSFGLQGTTGELFFGEGSRLTVL.

The V gene is TRBV4-1, the J gene TRBJ2-1; weak D call: TRBD2 (5 bases). The germline CDR1 and CDR2 sequences are MGHRA and YSYEKL. Trimming stripped 4 bases from V and 2 bases from J, with 12 bases between. The CDR3 is 15 amino acids. This CDR3 reads CASSPLPGTYNEQFF. For the CDR3, the DNA is TGCGCCAGCAGCCCGCTCCCGGGGACCTACAATGAGCAGTTCTTC.